The 9 T cell receptor beta chains below all came from one sample that was sequenced in a study of blood T cell repertoires in COVID-19. Only in-frame clones appear in the TCRdb table, and some are missing; sequencing was by immunoSEQ multiplex PCR. The sample yields about 150,000 clones, about nine tenths seen once. Specimen: peripheral blood. These receptors all stem from a woman between 55 and 75 years old with active or convalescent COVID-19.

This chain links TRBV5-8 with TRBJ2-1; D call uncertain. Germline V CDR1 and CDR2: SGHTS, YDEGEE. Trimming shortened V by 6 bases and J by 3 bases, and 13 bases separated the two germline ends. The CDR3 sequence is 14 residues long. CDR3 sequence reads: CASTQTADYNEQFF. DNA for the CDR3: TGTGCCAGCACCCAGACCGCGGACTACAATGAGCAGTTCTTC.

The sample holds one count of this clone. The chain links TRBV4-1 to TRBJ1-4, with TRBD1 matching 7 bases. Germline V gene data show CDR1 as MGHRA and CDR2 as YSYEKL. The ends lost 2 bases at V and 8 bases at J; junction bases unmatched: 8. The CDR3 contains 15 residues. In DNA, the CDR3 is TGCGCCAGCAGCCAACCCGACAGGGACGCGGAAAAACTGTTTTTT. Residues: CASSQPDRDAEKLFF.

The sample holds one count of this clone. This chain links TRBV6-2 or TRBV6-3 with TRBJ1-2; D call uncertain. The CDR3 has 14 amino acids. V was shortened by 5 bases and J by 1 base, with 11 bases between the two germline ends. In germline, CDR1 is MNHEY, CDR2 SVGEGT. Here the CDR3 DNA reads TGTGCCAGCAGTGGCGGAGGCAGTAACTATGGCTACACCTTC. It encodes CASSGGGSNYGYTF.

This clone was recorded a few times. The chain is built from TRBV9 and TRBJ2-7; D gene unclear. Trimming left V 3 bases short and J 6 bases short, with 16 bases between. The germline V gene has CDR1 SGDLS and CDR2 YYNGEE. There are 14 residues in the CDR3. CDR3 coding DNA: TGTGCCAGCAGCGCCTCTACTCCCCTCTCCGAGCAGTACTTC. Translated: CASSASTPLSEQYF.

The rearrangement links TRBV5-4 to TRBJ2-1; 8 nucleotides align to TRBD1. The CDR3 contains 17 residues. V shed 0 bases, J shed 2 bases, and the junction held 7 bases outside the gene matches. Germline CDR1 reads SGHNT; CDR2 reads YYREEE (reference sequence). The CDR3 loop is CASSLGLDRATYNEQFF. The CDR3 DNA follows: TGTGCCAGCAGCTTGGGCCTGGACAGGGCCACCTACAATGAGCAGTTCTTC. Full variable domain (rest looked up from reference TRBV5-4 and TRBJ2-1): ETGVTQSPTHLIKTRGQQVTLRCSSQSGHNTVSWYQQALGQGPQFIFQYYREEENGRGNFPPRFSGLQFPNYSSELNVNALELDDSALYLCASSLGLDRATYNEQFFGPGTRLTVL.

The J gene is TRBJ2-2, the V gene TRBV4-1, with D perhaps matching TRBD2 (8 bases). CDR3 length: 17 amino acids. Trimming cost V 5 bases and J 2 bases, with 18 bases left between them. Germline values: CDR1 MGHRA, CDR2 YSYEKL. CDR3 in amino acids: CASSKGAGGANTGELFF. For the CDR3, the DNA is TGCGCCAGCAGCAAGGGGGCGGGGGGCGCCAACACCGGGGAGCTGTTTTTT.

This chain links TRBV2 with TRBJ2-7; 7 positions agree with TRBD2. From germline, CDR1 is SNHLY and CDR2 FYNNEI. The J segment lost 3 bases and the V segment lost 6 bases, leaving 11 bases of the junction unmatched. The length of the CDR3 is 15 residues. The CDR3 coding sequence is TGTGCCAGCAGCCCCAGCGGGGTAGCAAACTACGAGCAGTACTTC. Amino acids: CASSPSGVANYEQYF.

The chain couples TRBV7-2 to TRBJ1-2; 10 positions agree with TRBD1. This CDR3 contains 15 residues. Trimming removed 5 bases from V and 4 bases from J; junction bases left unmatched: 7. Germline V CDR1 and CDR2: SGHTA, FQGNSA. This CDR3 reads CASSTRGTGVYGYTF. The CDR3 coding sequence is TGTGCCAGCAGCACTAGGGGGACAGGGGTCTATGGCTACACCTTC.

The chain joins TRBV6-5 to TRBJ2-2; unclear D gene. Trimming removed 0 bases at V and 3 bases at J, with 11 bases between. This CDR3 has 16 residues. The germline gives CDR1 MNHEY, CDR2 SVGAGI. Here the CDR3 reads CASSYSRKADTGELFF. In nucleotides, the CDR3 is TGTGCCAGCAGTTACTCTAGGAAGGCGGACACCGGGGAGCTGTTTTTT.